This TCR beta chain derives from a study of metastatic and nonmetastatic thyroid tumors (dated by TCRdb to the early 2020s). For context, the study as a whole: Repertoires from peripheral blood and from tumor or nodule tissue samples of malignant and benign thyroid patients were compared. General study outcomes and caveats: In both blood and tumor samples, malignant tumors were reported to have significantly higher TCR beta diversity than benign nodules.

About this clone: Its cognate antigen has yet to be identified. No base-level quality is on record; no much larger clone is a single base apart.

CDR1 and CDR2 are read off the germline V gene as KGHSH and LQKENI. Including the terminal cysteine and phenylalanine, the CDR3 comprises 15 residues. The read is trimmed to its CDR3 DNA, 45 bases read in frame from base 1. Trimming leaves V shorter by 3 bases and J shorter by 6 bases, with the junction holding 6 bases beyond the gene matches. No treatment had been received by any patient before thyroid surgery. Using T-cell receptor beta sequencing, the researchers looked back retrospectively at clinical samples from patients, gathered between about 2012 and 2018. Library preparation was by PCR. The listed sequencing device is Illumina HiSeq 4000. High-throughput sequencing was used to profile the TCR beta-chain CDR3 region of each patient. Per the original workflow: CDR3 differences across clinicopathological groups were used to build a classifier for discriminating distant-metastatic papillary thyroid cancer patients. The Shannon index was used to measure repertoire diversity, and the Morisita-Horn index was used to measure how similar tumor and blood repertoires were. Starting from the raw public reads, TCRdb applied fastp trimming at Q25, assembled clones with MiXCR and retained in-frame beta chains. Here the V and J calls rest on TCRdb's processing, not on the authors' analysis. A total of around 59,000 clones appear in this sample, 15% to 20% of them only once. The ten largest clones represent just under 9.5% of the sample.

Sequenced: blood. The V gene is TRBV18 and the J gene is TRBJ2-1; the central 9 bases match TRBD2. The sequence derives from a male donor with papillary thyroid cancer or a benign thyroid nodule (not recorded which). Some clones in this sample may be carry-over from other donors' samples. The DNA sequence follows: TGTGCCAGCTCACCTAGCGGGAGATCGGCCAATGAGCAGTTCTTC. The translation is CASSPSGRSANEQFF.